This TCR beta chain was captured in a study of chemoradiotherapy in HPV16-positive cancers. Background on the study: Candidate HPV-specific T-cell clones and common TCR motifs came from functional assays in a couple of HPV16-positive patients. Study-wide points: Only a couple of HPV16-positive patients supplied the functional HPV-specificity definition. In HPV16-positive patients, HPV-responsive T-cell expansion tracked better recurrence-free survival. Candidate HPV-specific clones and E7-related TCR motifs grew in tumor during treatment.

CDR3 length: 13 amino acids. Trimming pared 4 bases from V and 8 bases from J, leaving 11 bases between. In germline, CDR1 is WNHNN, CDR2 SYGVQD (reference sequence). Comment on this clone: Its antigen is currently unknown.

Only in-frame clones appear in the TCRdb table, and some are missing; sequencing was by immunoSEQ multiplex PCR. The sample contains several thousand clones, 77% of which appear only once. This chain uses TRBV10-1 with TRBJ1-4; D may be TRBD1 (6 bases). Specimen: tumor tissue, collected from a patient who underwent chemoradiotherapy. The receptor was derived from a human donor with HPV-associated anogenital cancer. This CDR3 reads CASSGQGWEKLFF. The CDR3 DNA follows: TGCGCCAGCAGTGGGCAGGGGTGGGAAAAACTGTTTTTT.